Below, 23 T cell receptor beta chains from the same sample are listed, as sequenced in a study of blood T cell repertoires in COVID-19. TCRdb keeps only in-frame clones here, not all; method: immunoSEQ multiplex PCR. Among tens of thousands of clones, 88% were seen once, and the ten largest hold approximately 4.7%. The sample was peripheral blood. Source of these receptors: a human donor in a cohort sampled during active COVID-19.

V gene TRBV7-2 combines with J gene TRBJ2-5; 8 nucleotides agree with TRBD2. Trimming removed 0 bases from V and 5 bases from J; junction bases left unmatched: 11. There are 17 residues in the CDR3. The germline V gene encodes CDR1 SGHTA and CDR2 FQGNSA. The CDR3 DNA reads TGTGCCAGCAGCTTAGCGCGGAAGCGGGGGCCAGGGGAGACCCAGTACTTC. It codes for CASSLARKRGPGETQYF.

This chain connects TRBV6-5 to TRBJ2-5, with D possibly being TRBD1 (7 bases). The V gene's germline CDR1 is MNHEY and CDR2 SVGAGI. Trimming removed 2 bases from V and 4 bases from J, with 14 bases in between. This CDR3 comprises 15 residues. The CDR3 loop reads CASSYDRQGLETQYF. The CDR3 DNA follows: TGTGCCAGCAGTTACGATAGACAGGGACTAGAGACCCAGTACTTC.

The rearrangement uses TRBV7-7 and TRBJ1-6; TRBD1 matches 10 bases. The CDR3 length is 19 residues. V shed 5 bases, J shed 6 bases, and the junction held 16 bases outside the gene matches. The germline V gene encodes CDR1 SSHAT and CDR2 FNYEAQ (reference sequence). CDR3 nucleotides: TGTGCCAGCAGCGTGGACAGGGGGAAAACGGCGGTCGGTAATTCACCCCTCCACTTT. Amino acid sequence: CASSVDRGKTAVGNSPLHF.

This clone was counted a single time. J is TRBJ2-6 and V is TRBV19, with a possible D match to TRBD2 (5 bases). Germline CDR1 and CDR2: LNHDA and SQIVND (reference sequence). V lost 1 base and J 0 bases, leaving 13 bases between the germline ends. This CDR3 comprises 18 residues. CDR3 in DNA: TGTGCCAGTAGTATAGTGCGGGTTCGGGTCTCTGGGGCCAACGTCCTGACTTTC. This codes for CASSIVRVRVSGANVLTF.

This chain connects TRBV24-1 to TRBJ2-3; 8 bases align to TRBD1. CDR3 length: 14 amino acids. The ends lost 9 bases at V and 5 bases at J; junction bases unmatched: 9. Looked up from germline, CDR1 is KGHDR and CDR2 is SFDVKD. CDR3 sequence reads: CATSGTGSGDTQYF. The CDR3 DNA reads TGTGCCACCTCCGGGACAGGTTCAGGAGATACGCAGTATTTT.

V gene TRBV24-1 combines with J gene TRBJ2-5, with a weak D call TRBD2 (6 bases). Germline V gene lookup returns CDR1 KGHDR and CDR2 SFDVKD. Trimming cost V 3 bases and J 2 bases, with 15 bases left between them. The CDR3 spans 16 residues. The CDR3 loop is CATSDAGREFQETQYF. The CDR3 DNA sequence: TGTGCCACCAGTGATGCAGGCCGGGAGTTTCAAGAGACCCAGTACTTC.

This chain connects TRBV28 to TRBJ2-1; 11 bases line up with TRBD2. Germline values: CDR1 MDHEN, CDR2 SYDVKM. The J segment lost 8 bases and the V segment lost 6 bases, leaving 6 bases of the junction unmatched. This CDR3 is 14 amino acids long. The CDR3 protein is CASSTVLAGDEQFF. The CDR3 DNA sequence: TGTGCCAGCAGCACCGTACTAGCGGGAGATGAGCAGTTCTTC.

CDR3 residues: CASTNHGGSNSPLHF. CDR3 coding DNA: TGTGCCAGCACCAACCACGGAGGGTCTAATTCACCCCTCCACTTT. V usage is TRBV5-5 and J usage is TRBJ1-6; D remains unclear. The length of the CDR3 is 15 residues. Trimming removed 6 bases at V and 6 bases at J, with 16 bases between. Looked up from germline, CDR1 is SGHKS and CDR2 is YYEKEE (reference sequence). The full variable domain, in which reference TRBV5-5 and TRBJ1-6 provide the parts outside the CDR3, is DAGVTQSPTHLIKTRGQQVTLRCSPISGHKSVSWYQQVLGQGPQFIFQYYEKEERGRGNFPDRFSARQFPNYSSELNVNALLLGDSALYLCASTNHGGSNSPLHFGNGTRLTVT.

The gene calls are TRBV11-2 and TRBJ2-3; 7 bases agree with TRBD2. CDR3 length: 18 residues. Germline loops: CDR1 SGHAT, CDR2 FQNNGV. V was pared by 2 bases and J by 0 bases, with 11 bases of the junction left unmatched. CDR3 sequence: CASSLSLVGGWSTDTQYF. CDR3 coding DNA: TGTGCCAGCAGCTTAAGTTTAGTCGGGGGGTGGAGCACAGATACGCAGTATTTT.

The chain joins TRBV3-1 (or the pseudogene TRBV3-2) to TRBJ2-7; 7 nucleotides match TRBD2. CDR3 length: 14 amino acids. Losses at the gene ends were 5 bases for V and 2 bases for J; bases not matched to a gene: 6. The germline gives CDR1 LGHDT, CDR2 YNNKEL (reference sequence). The CDR3 DNA is TGTGCCAGCAGCGCTAGCGGTCCTCCCTACGAGCAGTACTTC. It encodes CASSASGPPYEQYF.

The CDR3 DNA sequence: TGTGCCAGCAGCCAAGGGTTCGAGGGCGGCTCCTCTGGGGCCAACGTCCTGACTTTC. Translated, it gives CASSQGFEGGSSGANVLTF. This chain uses TRBV4-2 with TRBJ2-6, with D possibly TRBD2 on 5 matching bases. The V end was cut by 1 base, the J end by 0 bases, with 16 bases between. The CDR3 is made up of 19 amino acids. Per germline, CDR1 LGHNA and CDR2 YNFKEQ.

The rearrangement uses TRBV6-6 and TRBJ1-4, with a weak D call TRBD1 (6 bases). The germline V gene has CDR1 MNHNY and CDR2 SVGAGI (reference sequence). The V end was cut by 4 bases, the J end by 3 bases, with 12 bases between. The CDR3 totals 15 residues. The CDR3 DNA reads as TGTGCCAGCAGTTTCCAGGGGTTGGCTAATGAAAAACTGTTTTTT. This gives the protein CASSFQGLANEKLFF.

This clone was observed once. The V and J genes are TRBV5-1 and TRBJ2-1; TRBD1 is a possible D gene (5 bases). Germline-derived CDR1 and CDR2 are SGHRS and YFSETQ. This CDR3 contains 13 residues. The V and J ends lost 2 bases and 3 bases respectively, with 6 bases between them. The CDR3: CASSFDSYNEQFF. The DNA for the CDR3 is TGCGCCAGCAGCTTTGACAGCTACAATGAGCAGTTCTTC.

This clone turned up a few times. This chain links TRBV7-2 with TRBJ1-5, with no clear D. Germline CDR1 SGHTA, CDR2 FQGNSA. This CDR3 spans 12 amino acids. Trimming took 5 bases from V and 7 from J, leaving 9 bases between them. The CDR3 nucleotides are TGTGCCAGCAGCATTGGGGAGCAGCCCCAGCATTTT. As protein: CASSIGEQPQHF.

The chain carries TRBV5-5 and TRBJ2-1, with a weak D call TRBD2 (6 bases). Trimming stripped 0 bases from V and 9 bases from J, with 16 bases between. This CDR3 has 15 residues. CDR1 is SGHKS and CDR2 is YYEKEE in the germline V gene (reference sequence). The CDR3 region has the DNA TGTGCCAGCAGCTTGGGCGGGGCTGGTGTAAGTGAGCAGTTCTTC. It encodes CASSLGGAGVSEQFF.

J is TRBJ2-3 and V is TRBV18; 10 bases line up with TRBD2. Germline CDR1 and CDR2: KGHSH and LQKENI. V shed 4 bases, J shed 5 bases, and the junction held 6 bases outside the gene matches. The CDR3 consists of 15 residues. The CDR3 spells CASSQSGRAVDTQYF. The DNA of the CDR3 is TGTGCCAGCTCACAAAGCGGGAGGGCCGTAGATACGCAGTATTTT.

The V gene is TRBV10-1, the J gene TRBJ2-1; 7 bases agree with TRBD2. Germline-derived CDR1 and CDR2 are WNHNN and SYGVQD (reference sequence). Unmatched junction bases numbered 14, after V lost 8 bases and J lost 7 bases. This CDR3 has 15 amino acids. The CDR3 sequence: CASGGRAGAGNEQFF. As DNA, the CDR3 is TGCGCCAGCGGGGGACGTGCGGGAGCTGGGAATGAGCAGTTCTTC.

V usage is TRBV6-5 and J usage is TRBJ2-7; 11 bases line up with TRBD1. CDR3 length equals 15 residues. Trimming cost V 6 bases and J 7 bases; bases outside gene matches: 11. Germline V CDR1 and CDR2: MNHEY, SVGAGI. In DNA form, the CDR3 reads TGTGCCAGCAGAAGTCGCGGACAGGGGGCGGAAGAGCAGTACTTC. It encodes CASRSRGQGAEEQYF.

The chain has TRBV19 and TRBJ2-1; D is perhaps TRBD2 (5 bases). V gave up 5 bases and J gave up 7 bases, with 15 bases separating them. The CDR3 is 14 residues long. The V gene's germline CDR1 is LNHDA and CDR2 SQIVND (reference sequence). The CDR3 bases are TGTGCCAGTAGTTTTTCTAGCCTGGGGAATGAGCAGTTCTTC. Translated: CASSFSSLGNEQFF.

The rearrangement uses TRBV14 and TRBJ2-7; 9 nucleotides match TRBD1. V gave up 6 bases and J gave up 7 bases; unmatched junction bases: 10. This CDR3 has 14 residues. Germline CDR1 is SGHDN and CDR2 is FVKESK. This chain's CDR3 is CASSTLQGALEQYF. DNA of the CDR3: TGTGCCAGCAGTACTCTACAGGGGGCGCTTGAGCAGTACTTC.

This clone was recorded once. CDR3 in amino acids: CASSPWTGGVDTQYF. The CDR3 DNA is TGCGCCAGCAGCCCGTGGACAGGGGGCGTAGATACGCAGTATTTT. The J gene is TRBJ2-3, the V gene TRBV5-1; 11 positions match TRBD1. This CDR3 has 15 amino acids. CDR1 and CDR2 from the germline V gene are SGHRS and YFSETQ. With 4 bases clipped from V and 5 bases from J, the junction kept 6 bases outside the gene matches. The complete variable domain, with remaining parts taken from reference TRBV5-1 and TRBJ2-3, reads KAGVTQTPRYLIKTRGQQVTLSCSPISGHRSVSWYQQTPGQGLQFLFEYFSETQRNKGNFPGRFSGRQFSNSRSEMNVSTLELGDSALYLCASSPWTGGVDTQYFGPGTRLTVL.

V is TRBV5-1 and J is TRBJ2-5; tentative D call: TRBD2 (5 bases). Germline loops: CDR1 SGHRS, CDR2 YFSETQ. CDR3 size: 15 residues. Trimming shortened V by 0 bases and J by 3 bases, and 12 bases separated the two germline ends. CDR3 amino acids: CASSLGEWGEETQYF. The CDR3 coding sequence is TGCGCCAGCAGCTTGGGGGAGTGGGGTGAAGAGACCCAGTACTTC.

This chain joins TRBV19 and TRBJ2-3; 7 bases match TRBD1. V lost 9 bases and J lost 2; bases outside the gene matches: 8. The CDR3 sequence is 14 residues long. Germline CDR1 is LNHDA and CDR2 is SQIVND (reference sequence). CDR3 bases: TGTGCCAGCAACCGGGACAGATACACAGATACGCAGTATTTT. It is translated as CASNRDRYTDTQYF.